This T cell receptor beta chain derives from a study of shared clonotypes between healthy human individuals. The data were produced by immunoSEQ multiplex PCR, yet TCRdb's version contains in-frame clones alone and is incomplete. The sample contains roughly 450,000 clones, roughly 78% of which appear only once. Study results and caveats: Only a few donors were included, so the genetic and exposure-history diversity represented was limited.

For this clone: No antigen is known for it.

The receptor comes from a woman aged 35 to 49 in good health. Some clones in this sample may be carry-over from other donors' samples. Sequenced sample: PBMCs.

The CDR3 here is CAGGGAYEQYF. The CDR3 DNA reads TGTGCCGGCGGGGGGGCCTACGAGCAGTACTTC. The chain recombines TRBV2 with TRBJ2-7; 9 nucleotides align to TRBD2. V was clipped by 11 bases and J by 2 bases; unmatched bases: 1. The CDR3 extends over 11 amino acids. Germline CDR1 and CDR2: SNHLY and FYNNEI.